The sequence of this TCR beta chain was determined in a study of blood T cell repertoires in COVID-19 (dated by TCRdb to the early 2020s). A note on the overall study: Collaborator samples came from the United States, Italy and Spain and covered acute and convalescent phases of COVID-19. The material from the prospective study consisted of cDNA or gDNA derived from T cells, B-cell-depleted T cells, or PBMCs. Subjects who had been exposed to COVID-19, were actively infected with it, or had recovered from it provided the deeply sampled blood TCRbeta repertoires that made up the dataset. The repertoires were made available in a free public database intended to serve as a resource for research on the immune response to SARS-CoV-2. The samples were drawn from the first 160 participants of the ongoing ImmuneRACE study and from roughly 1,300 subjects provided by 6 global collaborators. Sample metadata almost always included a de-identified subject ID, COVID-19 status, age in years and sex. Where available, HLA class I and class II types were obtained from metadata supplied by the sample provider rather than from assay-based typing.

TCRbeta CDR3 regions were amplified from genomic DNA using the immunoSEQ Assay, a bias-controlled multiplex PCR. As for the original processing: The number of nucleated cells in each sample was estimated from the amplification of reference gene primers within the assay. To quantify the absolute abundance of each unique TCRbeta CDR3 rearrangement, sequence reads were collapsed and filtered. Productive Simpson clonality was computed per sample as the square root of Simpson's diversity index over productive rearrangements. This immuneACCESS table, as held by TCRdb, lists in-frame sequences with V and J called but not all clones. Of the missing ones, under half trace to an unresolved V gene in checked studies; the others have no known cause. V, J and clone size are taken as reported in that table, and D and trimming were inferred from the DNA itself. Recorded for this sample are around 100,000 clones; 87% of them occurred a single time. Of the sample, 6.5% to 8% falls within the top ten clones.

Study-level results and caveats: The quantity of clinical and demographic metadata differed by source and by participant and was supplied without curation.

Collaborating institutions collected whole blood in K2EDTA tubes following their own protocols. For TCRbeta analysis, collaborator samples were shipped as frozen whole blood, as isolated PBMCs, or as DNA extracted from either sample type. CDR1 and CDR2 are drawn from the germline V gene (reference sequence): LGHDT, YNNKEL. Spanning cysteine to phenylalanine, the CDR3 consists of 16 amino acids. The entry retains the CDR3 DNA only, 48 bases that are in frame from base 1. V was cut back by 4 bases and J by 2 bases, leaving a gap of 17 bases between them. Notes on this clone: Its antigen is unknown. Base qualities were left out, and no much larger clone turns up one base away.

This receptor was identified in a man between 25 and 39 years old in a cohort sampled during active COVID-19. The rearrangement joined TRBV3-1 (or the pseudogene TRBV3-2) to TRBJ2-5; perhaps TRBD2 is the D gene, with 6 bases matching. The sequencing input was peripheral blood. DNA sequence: TGTGCCAGCAGCCGACGTCATGGGGGGAGGCAAGAGACCCAGTACTTC. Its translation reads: CASSRRHGGRQETQYF.